This T cell receptor (beta chain) was observed in a study of cytomegalovirus exposure and HLA in healthy donors. The PCR was carried out with 60 Vbeta primers and 13 Jbeta primers. Assay used: immunoSEQ multiplex PCR; TCRdb lists only in-frame clones, some missing. The profile shows 200,000 to 250,000 clones, 70% to 90% of them singletons. Deletions cut 0 bases from V and 16 bases from J, with 21 bases between. Germline CDR1 and CDR2: MGHRA and YSYEKL. The CDR3 consists of 15 residues. This clone was recorded a few times. J is TRBJ1-4 and V is TRBV4-1; unclear D gene. The TCR comes from a woman aged 60 to 75 in good health and CMV-seropositive. The material sequenced was PBMCs. CDR3 nucleotides: TGCGCCAGCAGCCAAGATCCGGCGGCGACTTCCCCTCGGTTTTTT. It encodes CASSQDPAATSPRFF.